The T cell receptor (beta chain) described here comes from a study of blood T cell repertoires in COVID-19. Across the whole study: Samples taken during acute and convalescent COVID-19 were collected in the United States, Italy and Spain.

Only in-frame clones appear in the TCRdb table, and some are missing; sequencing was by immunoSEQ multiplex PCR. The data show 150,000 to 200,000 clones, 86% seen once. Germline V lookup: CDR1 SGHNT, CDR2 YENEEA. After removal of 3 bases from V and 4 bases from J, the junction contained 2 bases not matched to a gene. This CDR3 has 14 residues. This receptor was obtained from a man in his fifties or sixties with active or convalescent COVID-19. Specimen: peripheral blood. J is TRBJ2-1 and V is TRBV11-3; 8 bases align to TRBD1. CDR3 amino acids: CASSLGDRYNEQFF. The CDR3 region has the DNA TGTGCCAGCAGCTTGGGGGACAGGTACAATGAGCAGTTCTTC.